This TCR beta chain was identified in a study of T cells in Graves' hyperthyroidism and ophthalmopathy (dated by TCRdb to the late 2010s). Background on the whole study: Peripheral blood was collected at initial diagnosis, before any treatment. In about 6 Graves' hyperthyroidism patients, the study also compared T-cell repertoires from thyroid tissue with T-cell repertoires from blood. Once sampling was done, hyperthyroidism patients were given methimazole at a starting dose of 30 mg daily, whereas ophthalmopathy patients were given high-dose intravenous methylprednisolone. A discovery cohort of fewer than 110 patients, roughly 45 with Graves' ophthalmopathy and 55 to 65 with stable Graves' hyperthyroidism, was used to find distinguishing TCR V-J signatures. For training and testing, the 100 or so patients in the discovery cohort were randomly divided in a 7:3 ratio. The paper describes TCR Vbeta CDR3 sequencing of 135 peripheral blood samples, made up of around 41 ophthalmopathy patients, around 78 hyperthyroidism patients and 17 progressor patients. Prospective prediction of ophthalmopathy was tested in an independent validation cohort consisting of 18 to 20 hyperthyroidism patients and more than 15 patients who later progressed to ophthalmopathy. Study-level results and caveats: In cross-validation, a model built on a 13 V-J signature told ophthalmopathy apart from stable hyperthyroidism with over 85% sensitivity and roughly 82% specificity, and in testing the same model reached 80%/75%. During validation, the model predicted progression to ophthalmopathy a median of approximately 6 months ahead of onset, with 70.59% sensitivity and 72% to 80% specificity. No statistical method was used to fix the sample size in advance, and group allocation was not hidden from the investigators. Most expanded thyroid clonotypes (frequency above 0.001) were also detected in blood, a finding suggesting that blood repertoires may reflect thyroid immune responses.

The TCR beta CDR3 regions were amplified from the RNA transcripts. The first round of RT-PCR for the TCR CDR3 was performed with the HTBI primer set and the Qiagen OneStep RT-PCR kit. A second multiplex PCR round built the libraries, followed by size selection and purification. Sequencing of the libraries was done on an Illumina HiSeq2000 using paired-end 100 bp reads. In the source study's methods: SOAPnuke was used to process the raw data, removing reads that contained adapters or uncalled bases, had a mean Phred below 15, or lacked an exact match to the constant primer or identifier. COPE v1.2.5 was used to merge the high-quality paired reads, and each unique nucleotide sequence was defined as a clonotype. MiTCR v1.1 was used to align the clonotypes against IMGT TRBV, TRBD and TRBJ reference segments. The analysis was restricted to V-J combinations with a frequency above 0.0001, which together covered 99% to 99.2% of the repertoires. A TCS score was defined as the ratio between F50 (clonal expansion) and ExV (chaos), using BLOSUM62-based TCRdist between CDR3 peptides within each V-J. Welch's t-statistics and random forest reduced around 520 V-J features to roughly 13, which were used in a naive Bayes classifier (R e1071). TCRdb cleaned the public reads at Q25 with fastp, built clones with MiXCR and kept in-frame beta chains. Identical CDR3 proteins give one entry, which carries the most common genes and DNA. Clone size and V and J calls follow TCRdb, not the original study. In all, the sample holds 300,000 to 350,000 distinct CDR3 sequences, and about 15% of those were seen once. Around 25% of the sample comes from the top ten.

From the cysteine through the phenylalanine, the CDR3 covers 12 amino acids. Just the 36-base CDR3 DNA is kept, in frame starting at base 1. As encoded in the germline V gene, CDR1 is SNHLY while CDR2 is FYNNEI. As regards this clonotype: The antigen it binds to is not known. A junction boundary mismatches the germline segment, possibly from a read error.

Stable Graves' hyperthyroidism was defined as no progression to ophthalmopathy during 18 months of follow-up. Hyperthyroidism patients were newly diagnosed, had a disease duration of under 2 months, and were aged 18 to 65 years. Any patient with an uncontrolled infection, another autoimmune disease, pregnancy or lactation was excluded. Diagnoses were based on clinical symptoms, serum thyroxine and TRAb, thyroid ultrasound and orbital computed tomography. PBMCs were isolated from about 10 ml of fresh peripheral blood by Ficoll-Paque density gradient centrifugation. Total RNA was extracted with Trizol reagent, and quality was checked on an Agilent 2100 Bioanalyzer.

The source is a woman aged 30 to 39 with Graves' hyperthyroidism. Recombination connected TRBV2 to TRBJ2-7; TRBD1 agrees with 8 junctional bases. Sequencing was carried out using blood. The DNA sequence is TGTACCAGCCTAGGACAGGGTGGCGAGCAGTACTTC. Its protein is CTSLGQGGEQYF.